This T cell receptor (beta chain) appears in the sequencing data of a study of human T cells and chemical hapten exposure. Across the study: Each patient's scalp received weekly diphenylcyclopropenone throughout the approximately 23-week study. Study-wide points: After DPC sensitization, TCRs above 1 in 1000 frequency showed no change.

Time point of the sample: pre-sensitization, week 0. The treatment here: therapeutic diphenylcyclopropenone sensitization with weekly scalp DPC. The study's library attached unique molecular identifiers to single cDNA molecules. One entry per CDR3 protein, called by TCRdb with MiXCR from the RACE reads. The sample records some 400,000 distinct CDR3 sequences, 4% to 6% being singletons. This clonotype was observed at least ten times. The antigen remains undetermined. The CDR3 sequence is 16 residues long. The germline V gene has CDR1 SGHTA and CDR2 FQGNSA. V gave up 5 bases and J gave up 0 bases; unmatched junction bases: 6.

The J gene is TRBJ2-1, the V gene TRBV7-2; TRBD2 agrees at 8 bases. The source material was whole blood, sampled in connection with sensitization to the hapten diphenylcyclopropenone (DPC). This TCR was sampled from a woman aged 45-65 years with alopecia areata. Some clones in this sample may be carry-over from other donors' samples. CDR3 DNA: TGTGCCAGCAGCCTAATAGCGGGGAGCTCCTACAATGAGCAGTTCTTC. This codes for CASSLIAGSSYNEQFF.